The 30 T cell receptor beta chains listed next were all sequenced from one sample in a study of molecular identifiers for immune sequencing clone quantification (dated by TCRdb to 2017 to 2018). The library was prepared using PCR. The sequencer listed for this sample is NextSeq 500. TCRdb reanalyzed the raw reads on its own, using fastp at Q25 for trimming and MiXCR for clone calling, and kept in-frame beta chains. Every entry covers one CDR3 protein and lists the most common genes and DNA from its rows. A total of about half a million distinct CDR3 sequences appear in this sample, around 23% of them only once. The ten largest make up 0.7% to 0.9% of the sample. The specimen sequenced was naive CD8+ T cells from blood, with Jurkat cell RNA spiked in. This specimen's cell subset or site label, interpreted: FACS-sorted CD8+CD4-CCR7+CD45RA+ naive T cells. The receptors were gathered from a human donor in good health. Some libraries in this study had Jurkat cell RNA spiked in.

Concerning this clonotype: A read error is possible here, since a much larger clone lies one base away. The J gene is TRBJ1-2, the V gene TRBV4-3; 9 bases align to TRBD1. V was clipped by 4 bases and J by 10 bases; unmatched bases: 4. Germline V gives CDR1 LGHNA, CDR2 YSLEER. The CDR3 has 12 residues. The CDR3 nucleotides read TGCGCCAGCAGCCTAGGGGACAGGGCCTACACCTTC. This gives the protein CASSLGDRAYTF.

There are many counts of this clonotype. This chain's CDR3 is CASSFTTQGPNTEAFF. The DNA for the CDR3 is TGCGCCAGCAGCTTTACCACCCAGGGGCCGAACACTGAAGCTTTCTTT. The rearrangement links TRBV5-1 to TRBJ1-1, with TRBD1 as a possible D gene (6 bases). The length of the CDR3 is 16 residues. Trimming removed 2 bases from V and 1 base from J, with 15 bases in between. CDR1 SGHRS and CDR2 YFSETQ come from the germline V gene.

The chain is built from TRBV29-1 and TRBJ2-7; 14 bases match TRBD2. CDR1 is SQVTM and CDR2 is ANQGSEA in the germline V gene. V shed 4 bases and J 0 bases; nucleotides not matched to a gene: 14. CDR3 size: 19 residues. The chain's CDR3 is CSVVGLGTSGGRISYEQYF. In DNA form, the CDR3 reads TGCAGCGTTGTAGGTCTTGGGACTAGCGGGGGCCGAATCTCCTACGAGCAGTACTTC.

The chain combines TRBV6-2 or TRBV6-3 with TRBJ2-7; D perhaps matches TRBD1 (6 bases). Germline CDR1 is MNHEY and CDR2 is SVGEGT. V lost 6 bases to trimming and J lost 6 bases, with 21 bases between them. This CDR3 has 15 residues. CDR3 DNA sequence: TGTGCCAGCAGGCCAGCAGGGGTTCGCACCGCCGAGCAGTACTTC. Amino acids: CASRPAGVRTAEQYF.

The table lists this clonotype with a few counts. The chain links TRBV27 to TRBJ2-3; D uncertain. In germline, CDR1 is MNHEY, CDR2 SMNVEV (reference sequence). This CDR3 comprises 14 residues. Trimming stripped 3 bases from V and 2 bases from J, with 9 bases between. DNA for the CDR3: TGTGCCAGCAGTTTTACACCTAACACAGATACGCAGTATTTT. Translated, it gives CASSFTPNTDTQYF.

This clonotype was counted ten times or more. V and J are TRBV5-5 and TRBJ2-3; maybe TRBD1 (5 bases). Trimming pared 3 bases from V and 2 bases from J, leaving 16 bases between. Germline CDR1 is SGHKS and CDR2 is YYEKEE (reference sequence). This CDR3 has 16 amino acids. This CDR3 is CASSSQRQRSTDTQYF. DNA for the CDR3: TGTGCCAGCAGCTCACAAAGACAGAGATCCACAGATACGCAGTATTTT.

To note about this clonotype: The junction and the germline gene differ at one end; a read error may be behind it. The chain uses TRBV7-2 and TRBJ2-7, with D possibly being TRBD1 or TRBD2 (5 bases each). The CDR3 spans 14 residues. Germline V gene sequence: CDR1 SGHTA, CDR2 FQGNSA. For the CDR3, the DNA is TGTGCCAGCAGCTTCACCGGGGCCCCCTACGAGCAGCACTTC. Protein sequence: CASSFTGAPYEQHF.

In the case of this clonotype: At one boundary the junction diverges from the germline segment, which might be a read error. The rearrangement links TRBV12-3 or TRBV12-4 to TRBJ1-1; no firm D call. This CDR3 comprises 14 residues. The DNA for the CDR3 is TGTGCCAGCGGTTTCATGGGATTGAACACTGAAGCTTTCTTT. It translates to CASGFMGLNTEAFF.

The sample holds a few counts of this clonotype. CDR3 sequence reads: CSAAGSYEQYF. CDR3 DNA sequence: TGCAGCGCGGCAGGGTCCTACGAGCAGTACTTC. The rearrangement uses TRBV29-1 and TRBJ2-7; D might be TRBD1 (5 bases). Trimming stripped 7 bases from V and 1 base from J, with 8 bases between. The CDR3 contains 11 residues. Per germline, CDR1 SQVTM and CDR2 ANQGSEA.

This clonotype came up once. A much larger clonotype is one base distant, so this may be a read error. This chain links TRBV6-6 with TRBJ1-5; D is undetermined. CDR1 is MNHNY and CDR2 is SVGAGI in the germline V gene (reference sequence). The ends were cut back, 4 bases at V and 7 bases at J, with 14 bases in the middle. The CDR3 is 14 residues long. The CDR3 DNA follows: TGTGCCAGCAGTTCAATCCGAGTAAAACAGCCCCAGCATTTT. Protein product: CASSSIRVKQPQHF.

This clonotype was counted between two and nine times. CDR3 residues: CASSQDQYNEQFF. DNA for the CDR3: TGTGCCAGCAGCCAGGACCAATACAATGAGCAGTTCTTC. J is TRBJ2-1 and V is TRBV9, with D hard to call. Germline values: CDR1 SGDLS, CDR2 YYNGEE. CDR3 length equals 13 residues. Between the trimmed V and J ends, which lost 4 bases and 4 bases, there was a span of 9 bases.

Points on this clonotype: One end of the junction is discordant with germline, which a read error may explain. The chain has TRBV12-3 or TRBV12-4 and TRBJ2-5; D gene uncertain. The CDR3 consists of 13 residues. CDR3 in amino acids: CAGSLVVGETQYF. DNA for the CDR3: TGTGCCGGCAGTTTAGTCGTGGGAGAGACCCAGTACTTC.

This clonotype occurred many times. The chain employs TRBV2 and TRBJ2-4; TRBD2 aligns across 10 bases. The CDR3 loop spans 15 amino acids. Germline CDR1 SNHLY, CDR2 FYNNEI. V was clipped by 5 bases and J by 5 bases; unmatched bases: 6. CDR3 DNA: TGTGCCAGCAGTCCCATAGGACTAGCGGAAAACATTCAGTACTTC. This translates into CASSPIGLAENIQYF.

In its sample, this clonotype was seen many times. The chain couples TRBV5-6 to TRBJ1-1; tentatively, D is TRBD1 (6 bases). The CDR3 consists of 14 residues. V was pared by 1 base and J by 4 bases, with 11 bases between. Germline values: CDR1 SGHDT, CDR2 YYEEEE. The DNA of the CDR3 is TGTGCCAGCAGCTTGTACAGGGAAGGCACTGAAGCTTTCTTT. Its protein product is CASSLYREGTEAFF.

This clonotype was counted ten times or more. At one of its ends the junction is not consistent with the germline gene, which may arise from a read error. CDR3 nucleotides: TGTGCTAGCAGCCCCGTAGCCACAGGGAATAATGAAAAACTGTTTTTT. Encoded protein: CASSPVATGNNEKLFF. V usage is TRBV7-7 and J usage is TRBJ1-4; maybe TRBD1 (6 bases). CDR3 size: 16 residues. Germline V CDR1 and CDR2: SSHAT, FNYEAQ (reference sequence).

This clonotype was detected only a few times. This chain joins TRBV20-1 and TRBJ2-7; 7 bases align to TRBD1. Per the germline V gene, CDR1 is DFQATT and CDR2 is SNEGSKA (reference sequence). This CDR3 spans 15 amino acids. V dropped 2 bases and J dropped 4; count of bases not matched to a gene: 11. CDR3 in amino acids: CSARTGVASGYEQYF. The CDR3 bases are TGCAGTGCTAGAACAGGGGTGGCCTCGGGGTACGAGCAGTACTTC.

This clonotype showed up many times. The chain couples TRBV5-5 to TRBJ1-6, with 8 bases lining up with TRBD1. Trimming took 4 bases from V and 10 from J; bases not matched to a gene: 7. CDR1 is SGHKS, CDR2 YYEKEE, per germline (reference sequence). The CDR3 contains 14 residues. CDR3 sequence reads: CASSLGQGKSPLHF. As DNA, the CDR3 is TGTGCCAGCAGCCTTGGACAGGGTAAATCACCCCTCCACTTT.

This clonotype came up many times. Being one base from a much bigger clone, this may be a read error. This rearrangement joins TRBV6-5 to TRBJ2-7, with D unresolved. The CDR3 covers 11 residues. Germline assignment: CDR1 MNHEY and CDR2 SVGAGI. The V gene lost 2 bases and the J gene lost 2 bases, with 1 base spanning the gap. The DNA of the CDR3 is TGTGCCAGCAGTTACGCCTACGAGCAGTACTTC. It encodes CASSYAYEQYF.

In its sample, this clonotype was seen a few times. The chain joins TRBV30 to TRBJ1-1, with a weak D call TRBD1 (5 bases). Trimming pared 0 bases from V and 4 bases from J, leaving 9 bases between. CDR1 and CDR2 from the germline V gene are GTSNPN and SVGIG (reference sequence). The CDR3 runs to 13 residues. CDR3 in DNA: TGTGCCTGGAGTGTGGGGGGGATCACTGAAGCTTTCTTT. Its protein is CAWSVGGITEAFF.

This clonotype was observed a handful of times. The chain joins TRBV6-4 to TRBJ2-3; D unresolved. Germline CDR1 is MRHNA and CDR2 is SNTAGT. The CDR3 consists of 12 residues. V lost 6 bases and J lost 4, with 8 bases in between. CDR3 amino acids: CASRDSSDTQYF. The DNA of the CDR3 is TGTGCCAGCAGAGATAGTTCAGATACGCAGTATTTT.

In the case of this clonotype: A much larger clone lies one base from this, so it may be a read error. The chain employs TRBV7-6 and TRBJ1-4; the D gene is possibly TRBD1 (5 bases). V lost 5 bases and J lost 6, with 16 bases in between. The CDR3 consists of 15 residues. CDR1 and CDR2 (germline): SGHVS, FNYEAQ. CDR3 nucleotides: TGTGCCAGCAGCCGAGGACGGGGGGATTATGAAAAACTGTTTTTT. This translates into CASSRGRGDYEKLFF.

Notes on this clonotype: An end of the junction differs from the germline gene, which may be a read error. The CDR3 loop reads CASRLGGSGRRDEQYF. DNA of the CDR3: TGTGCCAGCCGCTTGGGGGGTAGCGGGAGGAGGGACGAGCAGTACTTC. The chain employs TRBV11-2 and TRBJ2-7, with 10 bases that match TRBD2. Per the germline V gene, CDR1 is SGHAT and CDR2 is FQNNGV. The CDR3 has 16 residues.

On this clonotype itself: As the CDR3 is not closed by the conserved phenylalanine or tryptophan, this likely results from a read error. The chain is built from TRBV7-9 and TRBJ2-4; D ambiguous. V lost 5 bases, J lost 6 bases, and 11 bases lay in between. CDR3 length: 13 residues. The germline V gene encodes CDR1 SEHNR and CDR2 FQNEAQ (reference sequence). The CDR3 here is CASSLSGVNIQYL. The CDR3 DNA follows: TGTGCCAGCAGCCTGAGTGGGGTAAACATTCAGTACCTC.

This chain links TRBV15 with TRBJ2-6; a possible D gene is TRBD1 (5 bases). V lost 0 bases and J lost 2, with 8 bases in between. The germline V gene has CDR1 LNHNV and CDR2 YYDKDF (reference sequence). The CDR3 covers 16 residues. The DNA of the CDR3 is TGTGCCACCAGCAGAGATAGGGGTCCTGGGGCCAACGTCCTGACTTTC. This gives the protein CATSRDRGPGANVLTF.

The chain carries TRBV7-8 and TRBJ2-7, with D possibly matching TRBD1 (6 bases). CDR3 length: 15 amino acids. The germline CDR1 and CDR2 sequences are SGHVS and FQNEAQ. The germline V and J ends were trimmed by 4 bases and 0 bases, with 13 bases remaining between them. The DNA for the CDR3 is TGTGCCAGCAGCTCACTGGACAGTAGCTCCTACGAGCAGTACTTC. Translated: CASSSLDSSSYEQYF.

Notes on this clonotype: A far bigger clonotype differs at one base, so this is likely a read error. The chain recombines TRBV7-2 with TRBJ2-7, with D tentatively TRBD1 or TRBD2 (5 bases each). Trimming removed 4 bases from V and 1 base from J, with 11 bases in between. Germline values: CDR1 SGHTA, CDR2 FQGNSA. CDR3 length: 14 amino acids. The CDR3 DNA reads as TGTGCCAGCAGCTACAGGACTGGATCCTACGAGCAGTACTTC. Its translation: CASSYRTGSYEQYF.

The gene calls are TRBV7-6 and TRBJ1-1; TRBD1 might be the D (6 bases). V was shortened by 1 base and J by 1 base, with 16 bases between the two germline ends. The CDR3 consists of 17 residues. From germline, CDR1 is SGHVS and CDR2 FNYEAQ. The CDR3 bases are TGTGCCAGCAGCTTAGAGGGGGGTGGGGGTCAGAACACTGAAGCTTTCTTT. This sequence encodes CASSLEGGGGQNTEAFF. The whole variable domain, remainder taken from reference TRBV7-6 and TRBJ1-1, is GAGVSQSPRYKVTKRGQDVALRCDPISGHVSLYWYRQALGQGPEFLTYFNYEAQQDKSGLPNDRFSAERPEGSISTLTIQRTEQRDSAMYRCASSLEGGGGQNTEAFFGQGTRLTVV.

V gene TRBV6-5 combines with J gene TRBJ2-2; TRBD1 is a possible D gene (6 bases). This CDR3 is 14 amino acids long. CDR1 is MNHEY, CDR2 SVGAGI, per germline. Trimming shortened V by 7 bases and J by 3 bases, and 12 bases separated the two germline ends. CDR3 loop: CASNRDIYTGELFF. The CDR3 region has the DNA TGTGCCAGCAACAGGGACATCTACACCGGGGAGCTGTTTTTT.

DNA of the CDR3: TGTGCCAGCAGTCCAGGGGTTTCCGAGCAGTACTTC. The encoded protein is CASSPGVSEQYF. The chain has TRBV2 and TRBJ2-7; tentative D call: TRBD1 (6 bases). Germline V lookup: CDR1 SNHLY, CDR2 FYNNEI. V lost 5 bases and J 6 bases, leaving 11 bases between the germline ends. This CDR3 has 12 residues.

A remark on this clonotype: At one end the junction does not follow the germline gene, possibly because of a read error. This chain uses TRBV7-9 with TRBJ2-5; D tentatively fits TRBD1 or TRBD2 (5 bases each). In germline, CDR1 is SEHNR, CDR2 FQNEAQ (reference sequence). The CDR3 consists of 16 residues. In nucleotides, the CDR3 is TGTGCCAGCAGCTCCCAAACGGGACCAAACCAAGAGCCCCAGTACTTC. This gives the protein CASSSQTGPNQEPQYF.